Listed below are T cell receptor beta chains from one sample, sequenced in a study of cytomegalovirus exposure and HLA in healthy donors. The protocol was immunoSEQ multiplex PCR, while the TCRdb copy is restricted to in-frame clones and leaves out a portion. The data show 130,000 or so clones, about three quarters seen once. Sequenced material: PBMCs. The receptor source for this set is a female donor in good health and CMV-seronegative. The conserved cysteine and the conserved F or W are not part of the CDR3 here. Each record gives: V gene, J gene, CDR3 protein.

TRBV5-6,TRBJ2-1,ASSLAVPEWF
TRBV9,TRBJ1-2,ASTPEAPDRANYGYT
TRBV15,TRBJ1-1,ATSRDRGMGTEAF
TRBV11-3,TRBJ2-3,ASSSLALTGTLDTQY
TRBV2,TRBJ1-2,ASKLGAPCDYT
TRBV10-3,TRBJ2-1,AIKKAGEDVPEQF
TRBV11-2,TRBJ2-5,ASSVPRGGGARETQY
TRBV13,TRBJ1-3,ASSPRGNTIY
TRBV21-1,TRBJ1-4,ASSKGPKTNEKLF
TRBV5-1,TRBJ1-1,ASSSNRGTGTEAF
TRBV6-1,TRBJ1-2,ASSEARAGAGSDSGYT
TRBV5-1,TRBJ2-3,ASSVDRGGHTQY
TRBV6-5,TRBJ2-5,ASSQGQRQETQY
TRBV6-5,TRBJ2-7,ASSSGTGIYEQY
TRBV19,TRBJ2-7,ASSIGGQGPYEQY
TRBV5-1,TRBJ2-7,ASSLELAGLHSSYEQY
TRBV27,TRBJ2-7,ASSYGGSYEQY
TRBV4-1,TRBJ2-2,ASSRPGQRGTGELF
TRBV5-1,TRBJ2-1,ASSLEDYNEQF
TRBV19,TRBJ2-7,ASSGNRVMDEQY
TRBV7-9,TRBJ1-1,ASSLAGQGAEAF
TRBV7-3,TRBJ2-3,ASSRGVAGSTDTQY
TRBV9,TRBJ2-7,ASSPFLSGSYEQY
TRBV6-1,TRBJ2-1,ATIMGQGFNEQF
TRBV7-6,TRBJ2-7,ASSLAYRGEYSEQY
TRBV19,TRBJ1-4,ATLPARQGTNEKLF
TRBV29-1,TRBJ2-7,SVEVSIGLAGTGEQY
TRBV4-1,TRBJ1-3,ASSPVGNTIY
TRBV2,TRBJ1-5,ASSASLYRGGQPQH
TRBV1,TRBJ2-5,TSSQAPETGQETQY
TRBV18,TRBJ1-6,ASADKSYNSPLH
TRBV28,TRBJ2-7,ASRTSGSVYEQY
TRBV6-1,TRBJ1-2,ASSLSRGGTYGYT
TRBV7-9,TRBJ1-1,ASSFYLADNTEAF
TRBV30,TRBJ1-1,AWSSGGNGREAF
TRBV11-2,TRBJ2-7,ASSLGLAGEYEQY
TRBV7-3,TRBJ2-1,ASSSSGTSGRNEQF
TRBV5-6,TRBJ1-2,ASSLVGRGQGGYT
TRBV30,TRBJ1-2,AWSIGGADYGYT
TRBV5-1,TRBJ2-1,ASSKTSGSYNEQF
TRBV2,TRBJ2-7,ASNIRDRGPYEQY